The 30 T cell receptor beta chains below were found in one sample sequenced in a study of human T cells and chemical hapten exposure (dated by TCRdb to the early 2020s). The time point label, as the study defines it: patch test 2, 6 weeks after DPC sensitization. The sample's treatment or condition, from its label and the paper: therapeutic diphenylcyclopropenone sensitization with weekly scalp DPC. Library construction relied on RACE. Sequencing instrument: NextSeq 500. Through fastp at Q25 and MiXCR, TCRdb rebuilt clones from the public reads, retaining in-frame beta chains. Each entry merges the rows of one CDR3 protein and shows their most common DNA and genes. The sample table holds about 350,000 distinct CDR3 sequences, of which around 6% were seen once. The top ten hold roughly 5.4% of the sample. Specimen: whole blood, collected in connection with sensitization to the hapten diphenylcyclopropenone (DPC). The receptors shown here come from a woman aged 18-35 years with alopecia areata. Some clones in this sample may be carry-over from other donors' samples.

This clonotype occurred a few times. J is TRBJ2-5 and V is TRBV25-1, with TRBD2 as a possible D gene (6 bases). In germline, CDR1 is MGHDK, CDR2 SYGVNS. Trimming removed 1 base at V and 5 bases at J, with 11 bases between. The CDR3 extends over 14 amino acids. The DNA for the CDR3 is TGTGCCAGCAGTGAATGGAGGGGATTGGAGACCCAGTACTTC. Residues: CASSEWRGLETQYF. Looking up the rest from reference TRBV25-1 and TRBJ2-5 gives the full variable domain: EADIYQTPRYLVIGTGKKITLECSQTMGHDKMYWYQQDPGMELHLIHYSYGVNSTEKGDLSSESTVSRIRTEHFPLTLESARPSHTSQYLCASSEWRGLETQYFGPGTRLLVL.

This clonotype appeared a few times. The chain is built from TRBV12-3 or TRBV12-4 and TRBJ1-6; D perhaps matches TRBD1 (5 bases). The V end lost 3 bases, the J end lost 8 bases, and 14 bases lay between the germline ends. The CDR3 is 15 residues long. In DNA form, the CDR3 reads TGTGCCAGCAGTTTCCGGCGACAGTTGGATTCACCCCTCCACTTT. Protein sequence: CASSFRRQLDSPLHF.

This clonotype was recorded many times. V is TRBV7-6 and J is TRBJ2-2; the D gene is possibly TRBD1 (5 bases). Trimming cost V 0 bases and J 0 bases, with 5 bases left between them. The CDR3 runs 15 residues. The germline V gene has CDR1 SGHVS and CDR2 FNYEAQ. CDR3 nucleotides: TGTGCCAGCAGCTTAGCAGGGGCGAACACCGGGGAGCTGTTTTTT. This gives the protein CASSLAGANTGELFF.

There are a few counts of this clonotype. The chain combines TRBV6-2 or TRBV6-3 with TRBJ2-7, with 8 bases matching TRBD2. The CDR3 is 16 residues long. Per the germline V gene, CDR1 is MNHEY and CDR2 is SVGEGT. Trimming took 7 bases from V and 0 from J; bases not matched to a gene: 11. The CDR3 is CASIPGGVGGSYEQYF. The CDR3 bases are TGTGCCAGCATTCCGGGGGGGGTCGGCGGCTCCTACGAGCAGTACTTC.

This clonotype was seen repeatedly, ten times or more. The rearrangement uses TRBV6-5 and TRBJ1-6, with D unresolved. CDR1 MNHEY and CDR2 SVGAGI come from the germline V gene. CDR3 length equals 13 residues. V lost 0 bases, J lost 8 bases, and 5 bases lay in between. The CDR3 DNA is TGTGCCAGCAGTTACTCGTCCTATTCACCCCTCCACTTT. This codes for CASSYSSYSPLHF.

This clonotype was observed many times. The chain recombines TRBV5-1 with TRBJ2-5, with D possibly being TRBD2 (6 bases). Germline CDR1 and CDR2: SGHRS and YFSETQ. Trimming removed 0 bases from V and 0 bases from J, with 18 bases in between. The CDR3 extends over 18 amino acids. CDR3 region: CASSLGPSGRAYQETQYF. Written as DNA, the CDR3 is TGCGCCAGCAGCTTGGGACCTTCCGGGAGAGCTTACCAAGAGACCCAGTACTTC.

The sample holds a few counts of this clonotype. The rearrangement links TRBV5-6 to TRBJ2-3; the D is unclear. Per the germline V gene, CDR1 is SGHDT and CDR2 is YYEEEE. The CDR3 is 14 residues long. The ends were cut back, 5 bases at V and 0 bases at J, with 10 bases in the middle. The CDR3 nucleotides read TGTGCCAGCAGATCACTGACTAGCACAGATACGCAGTATTTT. It yields the protein CASRSLTSTDTQYF.

This clonotype was observed at least ten times. V usage is TRBV29-1 and J usage is TRBJ1-5; TRBD1 matches 9 bases. The CDR3 extends over 13 amino acids. The germline CDR1 and CDR2 sequences are SQVTM and ANQGSEA. V dropped 5 bases and J dropped 5; count of bases not matched to a gene: 4. The DNA for the CDR3 is TGCAGCGTTCGAACAGGGGGCGATCAGCCCCAGCATTTT. Protein: CSVRTGGDQPQHF.

There are many counts of this clonotype. The J gene is TRBJ2-3, the V gene TRBV20-1; no reliable D call. The germline CDR1 and CDR2 sequences are DFQATT and SNEGSKA (reference sequence). The germline V and J ends were trimmed by 5 bases and 3 bases, with 9 bases remaining between them. This CDR3 is built from 12 residues. In DNA, the CDR3 is TGCAGTGCTTACGATACAACAGATACGCAGTATTTT. Protein product: CSAYDTTDTQYF.

This clonotype appeared many times. V is TRBV7-2 and J is TRBJ2-3, with D unresolved. Germline V gene data show CDR1 as SGHTA and CDR2 as FQGNSA. The CDR3 sequence is 12 residues long. Trimming took off 8 bases at V and 1 base at J, with 7 bases between the two ends. CDR3: CASSLRTDTQYF. DNA of the CDR3: TGTGCCAGCTCCCTACGCACAGATACGCAGTATTTT. Together with reference TRBV7-2 and TRBJ2-3, the CDR3 gives the full variable domain: GAGVSQSPSNKVTEKGKDVELRCDPISGHTALYWYRQSLGQGLEFLIYFQGNSAPDKSGLPSDRFSAERTGGSVSTLTIQRTQQEDSAVYLCASSLRTDTQYFGPGTRLTVL.

This clonotype has just a few counts. This chain links TRBV19 with TRBJ2-2; D gene ambiguous. The CDR3 consists of 11 residues. The germline V and J ends were trimmed by 3 bases and 10 bases, with 6 bases remaining between them. Germline V CDR1 and CDR2: LNHDA, SQIVND (reference sequence). The CDR3 DNA is TGTGCCAGTAGTATCGGCCTGGAGCTGTTTTTT. It is translated as CASSIGLELFF.

Notes on this clonotype: This may be a read error: a much more frequent sequence differs by one nucleotide. CDR3 nucleotides: TGCAGAGTTGAAGTGCGGTGGGATACGCAGTATTTT. Amino acids: CRVEVRWDTQYF. This chain connects TRBV29-1 to TRBJ2-3; D remains unclear. The germline CDR1 and CDR2 sequences are SQVTM and ANQGSEA. The CDR3 covers 12 residues.

The chain recombines TRBV20-1 with TRBJ2-3; D is possibly TRBD1 (5 bases). From germline, CDR1 is DFQATT and CDR2 SNEGSKA (reference sequence). The V and J ends lost 6 bases and 4 bases respectively, with 11 bases between them. The CDR3 loop spans 12 amino acids. The CDR3 spells CSAPQGADTQYF. DNA of the CDR3: TGCAGTGCCCCCCAAGGGGCAGATACGCAGTATTTT.

J is TRBJ2-4 and V is TRBV20-1; 9 nucleotides line up with TRBD1. The V and J ends lost 0 bases and 8 bases, in that order; junction bases with no gene match: 8. Germline lookup yields CDR1 DFQATT and CDR2 SNEGSKA (reference sequence). This CDR3 comprises 15 residues. Here the CDR3 DNA reads TGCAGTGCTAGAGAGCCGGACAGGGGCACGGACATTCAGTACTTC. Amino acids: CSAREPDRGTDIQYF.

This clonotype was recorded a few times. J is TRBJ1-6 and V is TRBV5-6, with 7 bases aligning to TRBD1. The length of the CDR3 is 15 residues. Germline assignment: CDR1 SGHDT and CDR2 YYEEEE. After removal of 7 bases from V and 6 bases from J, the junction contained 10 bases not matched to a gene. This chain's CDR3 is CASASPGTVNSPLHF. The CDR3, as DNA: TGTGCCAGCGCATCGCCCGGGACAGTTAATTCACCCCTCCACTTT.

This chain connects TRBV11-2 to TRBJ2-7; the D gene is possibly TRBD1 (5 bases). The V and J ends lost 1 base and 2 bases respectively, with 9 bases between them. Germline V lookup: CDR1 SGHAT, CDR2 FQNNGV. The CDR3 is 14 amino acids. The CDR3 region is CASSLGLGAYEQYF. The CDR3 region has the DNA TGTGCCAGCAGCTTAGGGCTAGGGGCCTACGAGCAGTACTTC.

This clonotype was recorded a few times. The chain couples TRBV14 to TRBJ1-1; possibly TRBD1 for D (6 bases). The V end was cut by 4 bases, the J end by 5 bases, with 11 bases between. Germline values: CDR1 SGHDN, CDR2 FVKESK. This CDR3 region has 13 residues. In DNA form, the CDR3 reads TGTGCCAGCAGCCCACAGGGTCTGACTGAAGCTTTCTTT. It encodes CASSPQGLTEAFF.

V gene TRBV12-3 or TRBV12-4 combines with J gene TRBJ2-1; 15 bases map to TRBD2. The V gene end was trimmed by 7 bases and the J gene end by 0 bases; junction bases not matched to a gene: 10. CDR3 length equals 19 residues. The CDR3 region has the DNA TGTGCCAGCAAGGGACTAGCGGGGGGATCCCCGAGCTCCTACAATGAGCAGTTCTTC. This sequence encodes CASKGLAGGSPSSYNEQFF.

This clonotype was observed a handful of times. The chain carries TRBV5-1 and TRBJ2-3, with a weak D call TRBD2 (5 bases). Between the trimmed V and J ends, which lost 1 base and 0 bases, there was a span of 12 bases. Germline V gene sequence: CDR1 SGHRS, CDR2 YFSETQ. The CDR3 is made up of 16 amino acids. The CDR3 DNA reads TGCGCCAGCAGCTTGTCCCCTGACTATAGCACAGATACGCAGTATTTT. This codes for CASSLSPDYSTDTQYF.

This clonotype was observed a handful of times. The chain combines TRBV15 with TRBJ1-1; D ambiguous. The CDR3 has 13 amino acids. The germline CDR1 and CDR2 sequences are LNHNV and YYDKDF (reference sequence). The V and J ends lost 1 base and 3 bases respectively, with 6 bases between them. The CDR3 sequence is CATSRVGYTEAFF. CDR3 in DNA: TGTGCCACCAGCAGAGTGGGATACACTGAAGCTTTCTTT.

This clonotype was recorded many times. The rearrangement uses TRBV7-8 and TRBJ2-3; TRBD1 is a possible D gene (7 bases). The CDR3 is made up of 18 amino acids. V lost 1 base to trimming and J lost 3 bases, with 20 bases between them. CDR1 SGHVS and CDR2 FQNEAQ come from the germline V gene. The CDR3 region is CASSLGDPGGLGTDTQYF. CDR3 DNA: TGTGCCAGCAGCTTAGGGGACCCAGGGGGGTTGGGGACAGATACGCAGTATTTT. The full variable domain, rest sourced from reference TRBV7-8 and TRBJ2-3, is GAGVSQSPRYKVAKRGQDVALRCDPISGHVSLFWYQQALGQGPEFLTYFQNEAQLDKSGLPSDRFFAERPEGSVSTLKIQRTQQEDSAVYLCASSLGDPGGLGTDTQYFGPGTRLTVL.

The table lists this clonotype with many counts. The V call is TRBV20-1, the J call TRBJ1-6; tentative D call: TRBD1 (6 bases). The CDR3 is 15 residues long. Germline CDR1 and CDR2: DFQATT and SNEGSKA (reference sequence). The V and J ends lost 6 bases and 5 bases respectively, with 17 bases between them. The CDR3 sequence is CSAVRGGVHNSPLHF. The CDR3 DNA sequence: TGCAGTGCCGTGAGAGGGGGTGTGCATAATTCACCCCTCCACTTT.

This clonotype was counted only a few times. The chain has TRBV27 and TRBJ1-1; D is unresolved. The CDR3 is 12 residues long. In germline, CDR1 is MNHEY, CDR2 SMNVEV (reference sequence). V lost 8 bases and J 4 bases, leaving 11 bases between the germline ends. CDR3: CASGLDGTEAFF. The CDR3 bases are TGTGCCAGCGGACTAGATGGCACTGAAGCTTTCTTT.

This clonotype was picked up a small number of times. This chain links TRBV28 with TRBJ2-7, with TRBD1 matching over 8 bases. This CDR3 spans 14 amino acids. V shed 8 bases, J shed 7 bases, and the junction held 13 bases outside the gene matches. The V gene's germline CDR1 is MDHEN and CDR2 SYDVKM. CDR3 loop: CASGLQGDSGEQYF. Written as DNA, the CDR3 is TGTGCCAGCGGACTACAGGGGGACTCGGGGGAGCAGTACTTC.

The chain couples TRBV15 to TRBJ2-1; 8 bases are a match to TRBD2. With 5 bases clipped from V and 3 bases from J, the junction kept 6 bases outside the gene matches. The CDR3 has 15 residues. Per germline, CDR1 LNHNV and CDR2 YYDKDF (reference sequence). CDR3 amino acids: CATSGLASDYNEQFF. The CDR3 DNA reads as TGTGCCACCAGCGGACTAGCTTCGGACTACAATGAGCAGTTCTTC.

The table lists this clonotype with many counts. This chain joins TRBV10-3 and TRBJ2-5; D may be TRBD1 (5 bases). Germline-derived CDR1 and CDR2 are ENHRY and SYGVKD. V lost 7 bases, J lost 1 base, and 10 bases lay in between. This CDR3 comprises 13 residues. CDR3 loop: CAIKGATQETQYF. CDR3 in DNA: TGTGCCATCAAAGGGGCCACCCAAGAGACCCAGTACTTC.

The table lists this clonotype with many counts. The V gene is TRBV12-3 or TRBV12-4, the J gene TRBJ1-1; a possible D gene is TRBD1 (5 bases). The CDR3 is made up of 12 amino acids. The V end lost 10 bases, the J end lost 4 bases, and 13 bases lay between the germline ends. CDR3 nucleotides: TGTGCCACAAATCTCGGGGGCACTGAAGCTTTCTTT. Amino acid sequence: CATNLGGTEAFF.

The chain joins TRBV20-1 to TRBJ2-7; perhaps TRBD1 as D (6 bases). From germline, CDR1 is DFQATT and CDR2 SNEGSKA (reference sequence). The CDR3 is 12 amino acids. Trimming removed 4 bases from V and 3 bases from J, with 10 bases in between. In nucleotides, the CDR3 is TGCAGTGCTAAAGGGGGACACTACGAGCAGTACTTC. Its protein product is CSAKGGHYEQYF.

The V gene is TRBV6-2 or TRBV6-3, the J gene TRBJ2-2; D is unresolved. The CDR3 covers 14 residues. Per the germline V gene, CDR1 is MNHEY and CDR2 is SVGEGT. V was clipped by 2 bases and J by 4 bases, with 8 bases between them. The DNA of the CDR3 is TGTGCCAGCAGTTACGGGGAACCCACCGGGGAGCTGTTTTTT. Its protein product is CASSYGEPTGELFF.

This clonotype was observed a few times. The rearrangement links TRBV7-2 to TRBJ2-6; maybe TRBD1 (5 bases). The V gene lost 3 bases and the J gene lost 0 bases, with 6 bases spanning the gap. Per germline, CDR1 SGHTA and CDR2 FQGNSA. The CDR3 length is 15 residues. CDR3 loop: CASSLTVSGANVLTF. The CDR3 DNA reads TGTGCCAGCAGCTTGACAGTCTCTGGGGCCAACGTCCTGACTTTC.